This T cell receptor (beta chain) was found in a study of blood T cell repertoires in COVID-19. Unmatched junction bases numbered 10, after V lost 7 bases and J lost 4 bases. The CDR3 has 16 amino acids. Germline-derived CDR1 and CDR2 are SGHAT and FQNNGV. Here immunoSEQ multiplex PCR was the method, and the copy in TCRdb shows in-frame clones only, minus some. The table lists about 68,000 clones, 85% to 90% of them singletons. The sequence came from a man aged 45-65 years with acute or convalescent COVID-19. The genes are TRBV11-2 and TRBJ2-1, with 10 bases lining up with TRBD2. The sequenced material came from peripheral blood. The CDR3 DNA follows: TGTGCCAGCAACAATTTTGCTAGCGGGAGTTACAATGAGCAGTTCTTC. Translating gives CASNNFASGSYNEQFF.